Listed below are T cell receptor beta chains from one sample, sequenced in a study of blood T cell repertoires in COVID-19. TCRdb keeps only in-frame clones here, not all; method: immunoSEQ multiplex PCR. Among 240,000 or so clones, around 89% were seen once, and the ten largest hold 8.8%. The sequencing sample was made of PBMCs or T cells enriched from blood (not recorded which). These TCRs come from a man aged 35 to 55 who had recovered from COVID-19. The CDR3 runs from the conserved cysteine through the conserved F or W. Each record gives: J gene, V gene, CDR3 length, clone size, D gene, CDR3 DNA, CDR3 protein. D genes are given only for firm matches. Size tells how often a clone was seen (once, few, many) or the class of an expanded clone, and some rows leave it out.

j_call: TRBJ1-6; v_call: TRBV5-1; cdr3_length: 13; clone_size: NA; d_call: NA; cdr3_nt: TGCGCCAGCAGCTTGGCGGGTTATTCACCCCTCCACTTT; cdr3_aa: CASSLAGYSPLHF
j_call: TRBJ1-1; v_call: TRBV27; cdr3_length: 15; clone_size: NA; d_call: NA; cdr3_nt: TGTGCCAGCACCCCACCGGGGGTTCTTAACACTGAAGCTTTCTTT; cdr3_aa: CASTPPGVLNTEAFF
j_call: TRBJ1-6; v_call: TRBV29-1; cdr3_length: 14; clone_size: NA; d_call: NA; cdr3_nt: TGCAGCGTCAAAGACGGAGACTATAATTCACCCCTCCACTTT; cdr3_aa: CSVKDGDYNSPLHF
j_call: TRBJ2-5; v_call: TRBV4-1; cdr3_length: 14; clone_size: few; d_call: NA; cdr3_nt: TGCGCCAGCAGCCATCGGACAGTGTCGGAGACCCAGTACTTC; cdr3_aa: CASSHRTVSETQYF
j_call: TRBJ2-7; v_call: TRBV12-3/TRBV12-4; cdr3_length: 13; clone_size: NA; d_call: TRBD2; cdr3_nt: TGTGCCAGCAGTCACGGGGGGAGTTACGAGCAGTACTTC; cdr3_aa: CASSHGGSYEQYF
j_call: TRBJ1-1; v_call: TRBV9; cdr3_length: 13; clone_size: once; d_call: NA; cdr3_nt: TGTGCCAGCAGCCTTAACAGGGAATCTAAAGCTTTCTTT; cdr3_aa: CASSLNRESKAFF
j_call: TRBJ2-7; v_call: TRBV11-2; cdr3_length: 12; clone_size: NA; d_call: NA; cdr3_nt: TGTGCCAGCAGCTTTAGCGCTCTCGAGCAGTACTTC; cdr3_aa: CASSFSALEQYF
j_call: TRBJ2-1; v_call: TRBV28; cdr3_length: 15; clone_size: NA; d_call: TRBD2; cdr3_nt: TGTGCCAGCAGTCCAATTAGCGGGAGGGCTTATGAGCAGTTCTTC; cdr3_aa: CASSPISGRAYEQFF
j_call: TRBJ1-1; v_call: TRBV28; cdr3_length: 15; clone_size: NA; d_call: TRBD1; cdr3_nt: TGTGCCAGCAGAGGTACTGGACAGGGTAACACTGAAGCTTTCTTT; cdr3_aa: CASRGTGQGNTEAFF
j_call: TRBJ1-1; v_call: TRBV10-3; cdr3_length: 14; clone_size: NA; d_call: NA; cdr3_nt: TGTGCCACCCAGGGTTCCGCCTTGAACACTGAAGCTTTCTTT; cdr3_aa: CATQGSALNTEAFF
j_call: TRBJ1-4; v_call: TRBV10-3; cdr3_length: 17; clone_size: NA; d_call: NA; cdr3_nt: TGTGCCATCAGCAACAGGGTTTTGGACCCATCTCGCGAAAAACTGTTTTTT; cdr3_aa: CAISNRVLDPSREKLFF
j_call: TRBJ2-7; v_call: TRBV28; cdr3_length: 17; clone_size: NA; d_call: NA; cdr3_nt: TGTGCCAGCAGTTTTTCCGTCGGGGTGGCGAGCTCCTACGAGCAGTACTTC; cdr3_aa: CASSFSVGVASSYEQYF
j_call: TRBJ1-2; v_call: TRBV4-1; cdr3_length: 15; clone_size: NA; d_call: TRBD1; cdr3_nt: TGCGCCAGCAGCCAAGGGGACAGGGGGCTCTCTGGCTACACCTTC; cdr3_aa: CASSQGDRGLSGYTF
j_call: TRBJ1-2; v_call: TRBV9; cdr3_length: 13; clone_size: NA; d_call: NA; cdr3_nt: TGTGCCAGCAGCGGGCGGGCCTATGGGGGCTACACCTTC; cdr3_aa: CASSGRAYGGYTF
j_call: TRBJ1-3; v_call: TRBV6-6; cdr3_length: 16; clone_size: few; d_call: TRBD1; cdr3_nt: TGTGCCAGCAGGGCGACGGACAGGCCGTCCGGAAACACCATATATTTT; cdr3_aa: CASRATDRPSGNTIYF
j_call: TRBJ2-7; v_call: TRBV5-1; cdr3_length: 16; clone_size: once; d_call: TRBD1; cdr3_nt: TGCGCCAGCAGCTTGGCTCCGGGACAGGGATCCTACGAGCAGTACTTC; cdr3_aa: CASSLAPGQGSYEQYF
j_call: TRBJ2-1; v_call: TRBV7-3; cdr3_length: 16; clone_size: NA; d_call: TRBD1; cdr3_nt: TGTGCCAGCAGCTTAGAGGCGGGACAGGGTTACAATGAGCAGTTCTTC; cdr3_aa: CASSLEAGQGYNEQFF
j_call: TRBJ2-3; v_call: TRBV27; cdr3_length: 11; clone_size: NA; d_call: NA; cdr3_nt: TGTGCCAGCTCTAGCACAGATACGCAGTATTTT; cdr3_aa: CASSSTDTQYF
j_call: TRBJ1-1; v_call: TRBV7-8; cdr3_length: 14; clone_size: NA; d_call: TRBD1; cdr3_nt: TGTGCCAGCAGCACACAGGGGATGAACACTGAAGCTTTCTTT; cdr3_aa: CASSTQGMNTEAFF